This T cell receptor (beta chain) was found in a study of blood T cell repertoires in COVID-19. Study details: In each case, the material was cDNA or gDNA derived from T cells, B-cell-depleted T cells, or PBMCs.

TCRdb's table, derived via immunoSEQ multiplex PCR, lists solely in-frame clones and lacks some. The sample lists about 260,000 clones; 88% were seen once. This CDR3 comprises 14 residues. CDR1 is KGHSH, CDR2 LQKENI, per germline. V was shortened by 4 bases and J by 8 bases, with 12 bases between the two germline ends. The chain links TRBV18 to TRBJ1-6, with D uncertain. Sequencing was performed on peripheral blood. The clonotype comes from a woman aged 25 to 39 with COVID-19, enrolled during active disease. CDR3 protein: CASSLTSADSPLHF. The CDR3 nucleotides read TGTGCCAGCTCACTAACGAGTGCGGATTCACCCCTCCACTTT.